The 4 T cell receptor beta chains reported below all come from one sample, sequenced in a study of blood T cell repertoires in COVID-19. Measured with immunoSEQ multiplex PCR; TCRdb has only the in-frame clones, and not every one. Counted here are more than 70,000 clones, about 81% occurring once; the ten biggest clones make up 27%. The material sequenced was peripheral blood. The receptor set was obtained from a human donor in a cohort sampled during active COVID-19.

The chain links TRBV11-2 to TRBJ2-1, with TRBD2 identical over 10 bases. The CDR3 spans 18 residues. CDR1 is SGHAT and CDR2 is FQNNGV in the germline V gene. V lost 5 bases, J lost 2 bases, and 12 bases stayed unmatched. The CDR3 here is CASSGATLAGGTYNEQFF. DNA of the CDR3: TGTGCCAGCAGCGGAGCCACTTTAGCGGGGGGAACCTACAATGAGCAGTTCTTC.

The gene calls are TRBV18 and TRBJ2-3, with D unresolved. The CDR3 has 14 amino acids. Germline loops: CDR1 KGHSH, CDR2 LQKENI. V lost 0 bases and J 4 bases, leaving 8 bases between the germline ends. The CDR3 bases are TGTGCCAGCTCACCACCAAGCCGCGCAGATACGCAGTATTTT. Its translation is CASSPPSRADTQYF.

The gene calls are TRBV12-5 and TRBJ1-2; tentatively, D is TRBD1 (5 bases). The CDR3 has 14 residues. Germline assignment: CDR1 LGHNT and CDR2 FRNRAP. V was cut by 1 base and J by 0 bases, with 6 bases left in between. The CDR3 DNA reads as TGTGCTAGTGGTTTGGGGACACCTAACTATGGCTACACCTTC. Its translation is CASGLGTPNYGYTF.

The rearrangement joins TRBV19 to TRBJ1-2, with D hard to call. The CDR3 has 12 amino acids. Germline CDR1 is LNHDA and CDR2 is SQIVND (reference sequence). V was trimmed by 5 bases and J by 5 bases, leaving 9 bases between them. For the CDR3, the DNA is TGTGCCAGTAGTTTCGGACTGTATGGCTACACCTTC. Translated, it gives CASSFGLYGYTF.